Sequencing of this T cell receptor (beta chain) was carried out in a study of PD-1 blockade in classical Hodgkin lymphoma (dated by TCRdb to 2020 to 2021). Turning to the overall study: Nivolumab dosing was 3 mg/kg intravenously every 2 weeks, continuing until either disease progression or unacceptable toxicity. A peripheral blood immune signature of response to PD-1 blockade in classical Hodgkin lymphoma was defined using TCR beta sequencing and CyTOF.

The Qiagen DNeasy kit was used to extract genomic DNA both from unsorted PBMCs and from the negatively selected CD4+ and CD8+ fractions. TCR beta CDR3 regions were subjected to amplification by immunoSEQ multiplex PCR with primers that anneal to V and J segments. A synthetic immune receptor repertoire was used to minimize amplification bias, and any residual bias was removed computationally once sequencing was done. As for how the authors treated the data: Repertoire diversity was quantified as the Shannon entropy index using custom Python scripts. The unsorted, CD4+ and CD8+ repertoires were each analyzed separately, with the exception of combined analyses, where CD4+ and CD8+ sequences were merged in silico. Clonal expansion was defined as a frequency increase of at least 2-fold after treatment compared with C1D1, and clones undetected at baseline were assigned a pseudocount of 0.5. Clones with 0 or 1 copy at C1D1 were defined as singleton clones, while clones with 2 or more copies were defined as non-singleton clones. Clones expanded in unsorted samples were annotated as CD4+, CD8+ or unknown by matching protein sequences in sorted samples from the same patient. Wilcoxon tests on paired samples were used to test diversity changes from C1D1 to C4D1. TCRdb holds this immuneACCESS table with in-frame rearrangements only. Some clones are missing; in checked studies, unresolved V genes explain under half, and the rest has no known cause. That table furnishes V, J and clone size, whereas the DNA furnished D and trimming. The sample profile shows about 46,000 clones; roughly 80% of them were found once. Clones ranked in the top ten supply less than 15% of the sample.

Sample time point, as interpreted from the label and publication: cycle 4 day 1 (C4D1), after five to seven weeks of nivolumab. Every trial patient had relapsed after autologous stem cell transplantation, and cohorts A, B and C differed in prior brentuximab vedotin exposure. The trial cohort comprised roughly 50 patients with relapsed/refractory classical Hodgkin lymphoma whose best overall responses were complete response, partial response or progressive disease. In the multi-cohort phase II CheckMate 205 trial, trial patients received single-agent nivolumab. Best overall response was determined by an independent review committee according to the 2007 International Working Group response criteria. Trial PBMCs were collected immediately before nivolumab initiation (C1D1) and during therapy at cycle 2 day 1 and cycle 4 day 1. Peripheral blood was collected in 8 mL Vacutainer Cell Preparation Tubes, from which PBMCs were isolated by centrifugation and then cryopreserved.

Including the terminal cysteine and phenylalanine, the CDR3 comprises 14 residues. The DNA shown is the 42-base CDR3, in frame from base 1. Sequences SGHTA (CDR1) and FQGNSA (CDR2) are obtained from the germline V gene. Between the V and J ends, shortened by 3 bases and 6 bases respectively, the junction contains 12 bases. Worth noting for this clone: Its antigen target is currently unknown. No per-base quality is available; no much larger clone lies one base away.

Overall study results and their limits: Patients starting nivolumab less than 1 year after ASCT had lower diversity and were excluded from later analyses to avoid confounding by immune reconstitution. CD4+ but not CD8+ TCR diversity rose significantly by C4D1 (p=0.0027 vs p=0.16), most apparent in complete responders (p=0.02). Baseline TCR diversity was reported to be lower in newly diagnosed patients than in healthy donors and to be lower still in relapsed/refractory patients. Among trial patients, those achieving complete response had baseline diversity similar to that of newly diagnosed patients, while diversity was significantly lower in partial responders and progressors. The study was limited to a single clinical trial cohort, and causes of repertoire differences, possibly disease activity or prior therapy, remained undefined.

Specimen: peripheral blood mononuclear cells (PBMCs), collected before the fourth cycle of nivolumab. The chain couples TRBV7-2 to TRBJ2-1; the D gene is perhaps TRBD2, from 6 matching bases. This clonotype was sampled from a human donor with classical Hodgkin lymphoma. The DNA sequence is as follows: TGTGCCAGCAGCTTCGCGGGGACTTTCAATGAGCAGTTCTTC. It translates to CASSFAGTFNEQFF.